Below, one TCR beta chain is given with its context. Participants, 18 to 89 years old, spanned approximately 26 US areas. The sample belongs to a study of blood T cell repertoires in COVID-19. Across the whole study: Spain, Italy and the United States supplied samples that represented acute and convalescent COVID-19.

In germline, CDR1 is SQVTM, CDR2 ANQGSEA. V lost 3 bases, J lost 6 bases, and 11 bases lay in between. The CDR3 contains 12 residues. As processed by the authors: Amplification of reference gene primers was used by the study to estimate nucleated cell counts. Clones were sequenced by immunoSEQ multiplex PCR, and TCRdb holds only the in-frame ones, with some missing. D and trimming come from the DNA, and the V and J calls and clone size come from that table. The data hold 150,000 to 200,000 clones, with 80% to 90% observed a single time. The J gene is TRBJ1-1, the V gene TRBV29-1; D remains ambiguous. The sequence was obtained from a woman aged 45 to 65 who had recovered from COVID-19. The specimen sequenced was PBMCs or T cells enriched from blood (not recorded which). Here the CDR3 DNA reads TGCAGCGTTGAGAGGGTGGCGGCTGAAGCTTTCTTT. Residues: CSVERVAAEAFF.